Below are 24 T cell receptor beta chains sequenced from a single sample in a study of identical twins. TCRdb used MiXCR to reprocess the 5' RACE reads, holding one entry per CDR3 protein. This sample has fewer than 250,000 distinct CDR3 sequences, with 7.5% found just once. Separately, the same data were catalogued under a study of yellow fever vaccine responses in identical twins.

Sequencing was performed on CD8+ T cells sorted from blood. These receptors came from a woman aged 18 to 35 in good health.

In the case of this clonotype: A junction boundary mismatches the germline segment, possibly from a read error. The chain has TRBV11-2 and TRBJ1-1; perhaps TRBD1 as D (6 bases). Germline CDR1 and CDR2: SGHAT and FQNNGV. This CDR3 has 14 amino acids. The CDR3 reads CASSLGQGNSEAFF. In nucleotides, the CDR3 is TGTGCCAGCAGCTTAGGGCAGGGGAACTCTGAAGCTTTCTTT. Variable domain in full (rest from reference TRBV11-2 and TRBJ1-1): EAGVAQSPRYKIIEKRQSVAFWCNPISGHATLYWYQQILGQGPKLLIQFQNNGVVDDSQLPKDRFSAERLKGVDSTLKIQPAKLEDSAVYLCASSLGQGNSEAFFGQGTRLTVV.

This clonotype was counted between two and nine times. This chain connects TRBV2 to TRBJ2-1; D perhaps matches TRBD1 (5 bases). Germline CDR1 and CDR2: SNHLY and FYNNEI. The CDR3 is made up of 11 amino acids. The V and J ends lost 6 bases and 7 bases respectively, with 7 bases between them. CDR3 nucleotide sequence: TGTGCCAGCAGGGGGCGTAATGAGCAGTTCTTC. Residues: CASRGRNEQFF.

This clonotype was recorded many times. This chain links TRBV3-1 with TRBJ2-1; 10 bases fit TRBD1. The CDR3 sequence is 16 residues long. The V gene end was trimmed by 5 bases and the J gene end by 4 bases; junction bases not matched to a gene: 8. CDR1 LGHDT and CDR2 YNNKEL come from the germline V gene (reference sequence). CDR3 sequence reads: CASSIPGTGEYNEQFF. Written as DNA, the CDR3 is TGTGCCAGCAGCATACCCGGGACAGGGGAATACAATGAGCAGTTCTTC.

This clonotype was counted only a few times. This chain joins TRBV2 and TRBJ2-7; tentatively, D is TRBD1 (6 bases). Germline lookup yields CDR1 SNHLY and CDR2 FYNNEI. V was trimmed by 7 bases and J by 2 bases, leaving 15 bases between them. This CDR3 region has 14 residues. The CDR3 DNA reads TGTGCCAGCACCTTGGACAGCTCTACCTACGAGCAGTACTTC. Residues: CASTLDSSTYEQYF.

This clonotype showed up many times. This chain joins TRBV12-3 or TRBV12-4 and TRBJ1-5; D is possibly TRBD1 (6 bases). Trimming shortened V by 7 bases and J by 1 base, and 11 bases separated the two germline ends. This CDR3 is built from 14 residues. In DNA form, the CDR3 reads TGTGCCAGCACCGTTGGACAGAGCAATCAGCCCCAGCATTTT. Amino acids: CASTVGQSNQPQHF.

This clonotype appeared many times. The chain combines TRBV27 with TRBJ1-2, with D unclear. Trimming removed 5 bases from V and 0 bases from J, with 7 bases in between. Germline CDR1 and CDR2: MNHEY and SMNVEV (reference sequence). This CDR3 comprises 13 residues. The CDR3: CASSDGANYGYTF. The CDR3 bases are TGTGCCAGCAGTGACGGGGCTAACTATGGCTACACCTTC.

The CDR3 nucleotides read TGTGCCAGCAGCCAGACCATCAGACGGACAGGGAGGGAAACCTACGAGCAGTACTTC. Translating it yields CASSQTIRRTGRETYEQYF. The gene calls are TRBV4-2 and TRBJ2-7, with a tentative D call TRBD1 (8 bases). Germline V lookup: CDR1 LGHNA, CDR2 YNFKEQ. V shed 3 bases and J shed 2 bases, with 26 bases lying between them. This CDR3 is built from 19 residues.

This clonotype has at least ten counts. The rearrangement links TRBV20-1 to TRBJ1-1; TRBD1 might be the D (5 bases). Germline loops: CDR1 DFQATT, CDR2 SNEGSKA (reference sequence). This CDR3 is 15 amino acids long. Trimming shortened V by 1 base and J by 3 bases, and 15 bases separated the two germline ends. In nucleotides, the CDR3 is TGCAGTGCTAGAGGTTGGGCCACGGGGGACACTGAAGCTTTCTTT. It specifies CSARGWATGDTEAFF.

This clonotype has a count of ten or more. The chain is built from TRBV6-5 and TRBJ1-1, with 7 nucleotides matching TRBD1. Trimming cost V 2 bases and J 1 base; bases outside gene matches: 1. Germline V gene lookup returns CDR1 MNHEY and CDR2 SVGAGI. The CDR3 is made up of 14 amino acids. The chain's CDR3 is CASSYQGGNTEAFF. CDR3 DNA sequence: TGTGCCAGCAGTTACCAGGGGGGGAACACTGAAGCTTTCTTT.

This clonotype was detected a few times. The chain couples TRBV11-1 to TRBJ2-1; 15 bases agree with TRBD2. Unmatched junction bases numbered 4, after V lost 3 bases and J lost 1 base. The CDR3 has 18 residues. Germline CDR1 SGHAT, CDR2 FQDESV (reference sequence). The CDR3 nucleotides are TGTGCCAGCAGCTTTCGGACTAGCGGGAGGGTATCCTACAATGAGCAGTTCTTC. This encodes CASSFRTSGRVSYNEQFF.

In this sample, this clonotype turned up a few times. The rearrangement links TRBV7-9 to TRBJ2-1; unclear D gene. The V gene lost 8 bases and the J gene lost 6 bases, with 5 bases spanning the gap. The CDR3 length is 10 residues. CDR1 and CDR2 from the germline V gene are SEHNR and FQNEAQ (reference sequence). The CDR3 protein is CASGPNEQFF. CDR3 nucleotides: TGTGCCAGCGGTCCCAATGAGCAGTTCTTC.

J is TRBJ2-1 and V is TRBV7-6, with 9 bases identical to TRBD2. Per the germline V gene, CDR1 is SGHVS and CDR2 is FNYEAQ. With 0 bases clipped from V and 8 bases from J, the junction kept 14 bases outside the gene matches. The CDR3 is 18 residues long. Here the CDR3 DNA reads TGTGCCAGCAGCTTAGCCCCCGGGACTAGCACCCTTACAGATGAGCAGTTCTTC. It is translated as CASSLAPGTSTLTDEQFF. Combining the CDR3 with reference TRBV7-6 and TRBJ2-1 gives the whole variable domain GAGVSQSPRYKVTKRGQDVALRCDPISGHVSLYWYRQALGQGPEFLTYFNYEAQQDKSGLPNDRFSAERPEGSISTLTIQRTEQRDSAMYRCASSLAPGTSTLTDEQFFGPGTRLTVL.

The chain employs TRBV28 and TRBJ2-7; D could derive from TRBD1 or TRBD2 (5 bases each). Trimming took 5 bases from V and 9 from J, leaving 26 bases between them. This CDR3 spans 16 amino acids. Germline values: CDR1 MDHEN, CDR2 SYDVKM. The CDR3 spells CASSPNSYMGPRGQYV. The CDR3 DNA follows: TGTGCCAGCAGTCCGAACAGTTACATGGGGCCCCGGGGGCAGTACGTC.

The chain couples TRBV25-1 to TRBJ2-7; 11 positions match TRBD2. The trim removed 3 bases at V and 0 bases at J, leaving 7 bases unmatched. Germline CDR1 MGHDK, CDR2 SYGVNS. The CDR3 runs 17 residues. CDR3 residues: CASSDSSSGRSSYEQYF. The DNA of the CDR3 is TGTGCCAGCAGTGACTCATCTAGCGGGAGGAGCTCCTACGAGCAGTACTTC.

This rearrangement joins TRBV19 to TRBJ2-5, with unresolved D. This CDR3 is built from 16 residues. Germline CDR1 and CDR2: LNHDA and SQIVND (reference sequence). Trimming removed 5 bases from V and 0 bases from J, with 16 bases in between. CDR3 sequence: CASSPLRTADQETQYF. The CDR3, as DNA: TGTGCCAGTAGTCCGCTACGTACAGCCGACCAAGAGACCCAGTACTTC.

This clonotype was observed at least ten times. The CDR3 coding sequence is TGTGCCACCAGTGATTTACCGAAACAGGGCATAAGGGAGACCCAGTACTTC. Protein: CATSDLPKQGIRETQYF. The V call is TRBV24-1, the J call TRBJ2-5; maybe TRBD1 (6 bases). The germline V and J ends were trimmed by 1 base and 5 bases, with 19 bases remaining between them. Germline V gene lookup returns CDR1 KGHDR and CDR2 SFDVKD. The CDR3 is 17 amino acids.

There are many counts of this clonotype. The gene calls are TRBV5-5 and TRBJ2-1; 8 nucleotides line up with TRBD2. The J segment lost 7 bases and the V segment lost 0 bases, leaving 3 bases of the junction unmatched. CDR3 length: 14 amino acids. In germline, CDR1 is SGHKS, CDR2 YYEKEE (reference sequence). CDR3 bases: TGTGCCAGCAGCTTGGCGGGAGGGCGTAATGAGCAGTTCTTC. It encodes CASSLAGGRNEQFF.

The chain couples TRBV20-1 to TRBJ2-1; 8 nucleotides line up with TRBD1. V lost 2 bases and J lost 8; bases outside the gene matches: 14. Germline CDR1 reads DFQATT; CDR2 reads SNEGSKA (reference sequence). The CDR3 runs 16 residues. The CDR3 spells CSARPSGTGTLYEQFF. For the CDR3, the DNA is TGCAGTGCTAGACCCTCCGGGACAGGTACTCTCTATGAGCAGTTCTTC.

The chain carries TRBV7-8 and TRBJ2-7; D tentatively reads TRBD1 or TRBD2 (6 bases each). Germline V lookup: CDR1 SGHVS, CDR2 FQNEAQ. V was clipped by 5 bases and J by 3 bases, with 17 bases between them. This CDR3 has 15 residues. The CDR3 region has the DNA TGTGCCAGCAGCAGCGACAAGGGGGGTAACTACGAGCAGTACGTC. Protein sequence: CASSSDKGGNYEQYV.

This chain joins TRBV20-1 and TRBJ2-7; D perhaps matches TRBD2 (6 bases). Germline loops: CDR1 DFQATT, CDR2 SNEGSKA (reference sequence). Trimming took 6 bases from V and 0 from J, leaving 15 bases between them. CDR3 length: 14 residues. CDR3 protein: CSAHRDFSSYEQYF. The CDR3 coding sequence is TGCAGTGCCCACCGGGACTTCAGCTCCTACGAGCAGTACTTC.

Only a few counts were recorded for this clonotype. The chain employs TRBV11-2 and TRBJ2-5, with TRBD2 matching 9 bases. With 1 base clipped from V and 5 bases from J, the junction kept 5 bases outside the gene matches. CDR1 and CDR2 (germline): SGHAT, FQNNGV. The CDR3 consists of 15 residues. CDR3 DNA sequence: TGTGCCAGCAGCTTAGGCGGGGGGGCCGTTGAGACCCAGTACTTC. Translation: CASSLGGGAVETQYF.

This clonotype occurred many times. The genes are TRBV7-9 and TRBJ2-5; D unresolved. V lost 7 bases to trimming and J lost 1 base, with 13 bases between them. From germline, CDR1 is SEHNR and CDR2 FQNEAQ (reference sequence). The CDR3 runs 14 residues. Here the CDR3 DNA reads TGTGCCAGCACCAATGACGGGCGCCAAGAGACCCAGTACTTC. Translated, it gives CASTNDGRQETQYF.

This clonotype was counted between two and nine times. CDR3 bases: TGTGCCAGCAAACCGCGACGCTACAATGAGCAGTTCTTC. Its translation: CASKPRRYNEQFF. V is TRBV28 and J is TRBJ2-1; D unclear. The V and J ends lost 7 bases and 3 bases respectively, with 10 bases between them. Looked up from germline, CDR1 is MDHEN and CDR2 is SYDVKM. The length of the CDR3 is 13 residues.

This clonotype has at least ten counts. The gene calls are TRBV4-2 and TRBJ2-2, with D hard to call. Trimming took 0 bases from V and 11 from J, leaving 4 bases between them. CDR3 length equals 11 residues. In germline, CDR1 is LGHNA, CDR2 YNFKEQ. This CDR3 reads CASSQDRELFF. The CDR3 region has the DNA TGTGCCAGCAGCCAAGATCGAGAGCTGTTTTTT.